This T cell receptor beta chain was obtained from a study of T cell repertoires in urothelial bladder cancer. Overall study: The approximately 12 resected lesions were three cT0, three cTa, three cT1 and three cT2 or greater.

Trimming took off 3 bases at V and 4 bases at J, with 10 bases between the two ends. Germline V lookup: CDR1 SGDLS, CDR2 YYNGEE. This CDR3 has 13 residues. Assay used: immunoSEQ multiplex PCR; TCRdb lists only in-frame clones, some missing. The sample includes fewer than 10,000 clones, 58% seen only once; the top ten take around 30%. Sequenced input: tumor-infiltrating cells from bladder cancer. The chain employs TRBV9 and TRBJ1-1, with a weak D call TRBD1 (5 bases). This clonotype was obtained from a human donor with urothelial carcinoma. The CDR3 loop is CASSAGPSTEAFF. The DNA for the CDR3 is TGTGCCAGCAGCGCGGGACCGAGCACTGAAGCTTTCTTT.